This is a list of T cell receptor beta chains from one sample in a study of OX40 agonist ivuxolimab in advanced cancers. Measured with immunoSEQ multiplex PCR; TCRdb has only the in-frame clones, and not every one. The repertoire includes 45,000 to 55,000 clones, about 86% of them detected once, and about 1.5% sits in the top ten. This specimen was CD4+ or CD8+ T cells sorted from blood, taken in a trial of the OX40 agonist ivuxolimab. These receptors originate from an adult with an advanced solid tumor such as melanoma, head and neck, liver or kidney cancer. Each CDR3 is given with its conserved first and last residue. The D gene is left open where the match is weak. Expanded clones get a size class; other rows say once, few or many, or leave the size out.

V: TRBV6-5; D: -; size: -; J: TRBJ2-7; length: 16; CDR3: CASSYSNPGSSYEQYF; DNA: TGTGCCAGCAGTTACTCGAATCCAGGGAGCTCCTACGAGCAGTACTTC
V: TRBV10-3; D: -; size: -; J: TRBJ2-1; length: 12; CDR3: CAVRGLYNEQFF; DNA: TGTGCCGTGCGAGGCCTCTACAATGAGCAGTTCTTC
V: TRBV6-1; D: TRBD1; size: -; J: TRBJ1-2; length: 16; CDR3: CASSERGQGVTFGYTF; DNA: TGTGCCAGCAGTGAACGGGGCCAGGGGGTGACCTTCGGCTACACCTTC
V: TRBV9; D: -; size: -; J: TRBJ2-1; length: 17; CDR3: CASSVRSGRGTYNEQFF; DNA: TGTGCCAGCAGCGTAAGGTCCGGCAGGGGTACCTACAATGAGCAGTTCTTC
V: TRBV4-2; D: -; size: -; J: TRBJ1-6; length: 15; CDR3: CASSQETGGNSPLHF; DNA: TGTGCCAGCAGCCAAGAAACAGGAGGGAATTCACCCCTCCACTTT
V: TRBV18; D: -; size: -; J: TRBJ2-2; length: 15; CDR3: CASSPGVANTGELFF; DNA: TGTGCCAGCTCACCTGGAGTCGCGAACACCGGGGAGCTGTTTTTT
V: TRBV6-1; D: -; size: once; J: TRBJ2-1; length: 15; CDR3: CASSSQGGIYNEQFF; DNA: TGTGCCAGCAGTTCCCAGGGGGGGATATACAATGAGCAGTTCTTC
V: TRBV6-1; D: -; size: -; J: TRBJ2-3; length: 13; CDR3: CASSESGLDTQYF; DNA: TGTGCCAGCAGTGAGTCCGGGTTAGATACGCAGTATTTT
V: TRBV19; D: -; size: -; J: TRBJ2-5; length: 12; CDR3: CATTSGGGTQYF; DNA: TGTGCCACCACTTCGGGTGGCGGGACCCAGTACTTC
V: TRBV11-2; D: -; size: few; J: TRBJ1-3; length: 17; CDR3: CASSLGVRITSGNTIYF; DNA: TGTGCCAGCAGCTTAGGGGTCAGAATAACCTCTGGAAACACCATATATTTT
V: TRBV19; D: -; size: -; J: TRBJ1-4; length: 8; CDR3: CARSKLFF; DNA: TGTGCCCGGTCGAAACTGTTTTTT
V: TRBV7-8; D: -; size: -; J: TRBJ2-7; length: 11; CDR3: CASRSKGWMYF; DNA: TGTGCCAGCAGGTCCAAGGGTTGGATGTACTTC
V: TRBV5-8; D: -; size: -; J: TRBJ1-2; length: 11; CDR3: CASSRGLGYTF; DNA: TGTGCCAGCAGCCGGGGGCTAGGCTACACCTTC
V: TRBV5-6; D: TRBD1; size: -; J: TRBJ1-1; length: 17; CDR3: CASSLAGTEYMNTEAFF; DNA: TGTGCCAGCAGCTTGGCCGGGACAGAATACATGAACACTGAAGCTTTCTTT
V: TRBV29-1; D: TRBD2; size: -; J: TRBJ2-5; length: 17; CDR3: CSVGLLAGGTIQETQYF; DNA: TGCAGCGTTGGCCTACTAGCGGGAGGGACTATTCAAGAGACCCAGTACTTC
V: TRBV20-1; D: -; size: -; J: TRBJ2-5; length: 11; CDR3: CSEQEQETQYF; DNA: TGCAGTGAACAGGAACAAGAGACCCAGTACTTC
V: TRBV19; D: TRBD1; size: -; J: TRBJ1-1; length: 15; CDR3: CASSSWTGVSTEAFF; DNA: TGTGCCAGTAGTTCTTGGACAGGGGTAAGCACTGAAGCTTTCTTT
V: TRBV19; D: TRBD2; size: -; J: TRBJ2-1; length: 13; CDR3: CASSIALADEQFF; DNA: TGTGCCAGTAGTATAGCCCTAGCGGATGAGCAGTTCTTC
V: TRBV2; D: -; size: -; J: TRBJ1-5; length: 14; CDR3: CASSWVRVNQPQHF; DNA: TGTGCCAGCAGTTGGGTCAGGGTCAATCAGCCCCAGCATTTT
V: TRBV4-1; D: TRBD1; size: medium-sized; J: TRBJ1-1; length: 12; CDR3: CASSPRTGRAFF; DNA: TGCGCCAGCAGCCCGCGGACAGGGAGAGCTTTCTTT
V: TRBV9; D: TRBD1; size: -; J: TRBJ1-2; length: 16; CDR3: CASSLLTGIVLGGYTF; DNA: TGTGCCAGCAGCCTCTTGACAGGGATTGTCCTCGGTGGCTACACCTTC
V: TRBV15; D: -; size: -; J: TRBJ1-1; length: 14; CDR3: CATSRDIAQPEAFF; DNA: TGTGCCACCAGCAGAGATATAGCCCAACCTGAAGCTTTCTTT
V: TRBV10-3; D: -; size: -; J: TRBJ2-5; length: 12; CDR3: CAISEARETQYF; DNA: TGTGCCATCAGTGAAGCGAGAGAGACCCAGTACTTC
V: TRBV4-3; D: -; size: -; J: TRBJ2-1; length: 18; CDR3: CASSQDSGAGNSYNEQFF; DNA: TGCGCCAGCAGCCAAGATAGTGGGGCGGGAAACTCCTACAATGAGCAGTTCTTC
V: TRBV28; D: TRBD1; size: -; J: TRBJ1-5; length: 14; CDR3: CASHVTGWNQPQHF; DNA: TGTGCCAGCCACGTGACAGGGTGGAATCAGCCCCAGCATTTT
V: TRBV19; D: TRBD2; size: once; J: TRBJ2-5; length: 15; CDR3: CASTPGLANKETQYF; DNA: TGTGCCAGTACCCCGGGACTAGCCAATAAAGAGACCCAGTACTTC
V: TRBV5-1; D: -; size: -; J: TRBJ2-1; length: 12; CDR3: CASSLETNEQFF; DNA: TGCGCCAGCAGCTTGGAGACCAATGAGCAGTTCTTC
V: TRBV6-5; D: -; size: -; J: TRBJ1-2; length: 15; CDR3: CASSSRTVGSYGYTF; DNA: TGTGCCAGCAGTTCGCGGACAGTCGGAAGCTATGGCTACACCTTC
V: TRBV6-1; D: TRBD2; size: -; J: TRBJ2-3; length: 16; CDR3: CASSAGLAESTDTQYF; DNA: TGTGCCAGCAGTGCGGGACTAGCCGAAAGCACAGATACGCAGTATTTT
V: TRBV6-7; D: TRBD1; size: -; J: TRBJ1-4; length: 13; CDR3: CASSYQGAEKLFF; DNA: TGTGCCAGCAGTTATCAGGGGGCTGAAAAACTGTTTTTT
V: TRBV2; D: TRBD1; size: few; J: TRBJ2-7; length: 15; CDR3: CASRQGASYSYEQYF; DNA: TGTGCCAGCCGACAGGGGGCATCGTACTCGTACGAGCAGTACTTC
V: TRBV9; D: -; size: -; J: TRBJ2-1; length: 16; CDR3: CASSPPGRVSYNEQFF; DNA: TGTGCCAGCAGCCCCCCAGGACGGGTGAGCTACAATGAGCAGTTCTTC
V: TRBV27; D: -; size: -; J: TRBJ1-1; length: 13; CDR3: CASSFTGNTEAFF; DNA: TGTGCCAGCAGTTTTACGGGGAACACTGAAGCTTTCTTT
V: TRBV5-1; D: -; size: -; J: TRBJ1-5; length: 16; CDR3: CASSLDGTDSNQPQHF; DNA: TGCGCCAGCAGCTTGGACGGGACGGATAGCAATCAGCCCCAGCATTTT
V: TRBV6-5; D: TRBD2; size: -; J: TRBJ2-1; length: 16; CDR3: CASSYLAGGMANEQFF; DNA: TGTGCCAGCAGTTACTTAGCGGGAGGAATGGCGAATGAGCAGTTCTTC
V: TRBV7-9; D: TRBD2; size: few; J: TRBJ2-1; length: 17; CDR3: CASSLRAGGSSYNEQFF; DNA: TGTGCCAGCAGCTTGAGGGCGGGCGGGAGCTCCTACAATGAGCAGTTCTTC
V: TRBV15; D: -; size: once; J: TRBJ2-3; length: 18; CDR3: CATSRDPPKNGVRDTQYF; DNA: TGTGCCACCAGCAGAGATCCCCCCAAGAATGGGGTTAGGGATACGCAGTATTTT